This TCR beta chain stems from a study of radiotherapy plus CTLA-4 blockade in lung cancer. Study information: The study recorded objective responses in less than 20% of patients and disease control in about 31%. Study-wide results and caveats: Increased serum interferon-beta after radiation also reportedly predicted response strongly. Subsequent to radiotherapy plus ipilimumab, tumor-derived TCR clones underwent expansion in blood.

Receiving focal radiation plus CTLA-4 blockade with ipilimumab were patients who had chemo-refractory metastatic non-small-cell lung cancer. Repertoires were generated with immunoSEQ multiplex PCR, while TCRdb's copy carries only in-frame clones and drops some. Of approximately 80,000 clones listed, 70% to 85% were seen once; the top ten hold more than 9%. The CDR3 extends over 17 amino acids. CDR1 is MDHEN, CDR2 SYDVKM, per germline. Unmatched junction bases numbered 1, after V lost 3 bases and J lost 0 bases. In the case of this clone: No antigen is known for it.

V usage is TRBV28 and J usage is TRBJ2-1; 14 nucleotides line up with TRBD2. Specimen: peripheral blood, collected from a patient treated with radiotherapy plus ipilimumab. The clonotype was recovered from a human donor with non-small cell lung cancer whose response to radiotherapy plus ipilimumab could not be evaluated. The CDR3 DNA reads TGTGCCAGCAGTTTCGGGACTAGCGGGAGCTCCTACAATGAGCAGTTCTTC. Translated, it gives CASSFGTSGSSYNEQFF.